This TCR beta chain comes out of a study of blood T cells in healthy people across ages. This clonotype has more than one count but fewer than ten. Antigen unknown. Whole-study results and caveats: Both higher diversity and more naive CD4+ cells marked long-lived donors when set against aged donors.

The CDR3 totals 15 residues. Per germline, CDR1 MNHNY and CDR2 SVGAGI (reference sequence). Combining a sample-barcoded 5' primer with a J-beta primer mix, a second PCR ran for about 7 to 11 cycles. One entry per CDR3 protein, called by TCRdb with MiXCR from the 5' RACE reads. The sample gives hundreds of thousands of distinct CDR3 sequences, 25% to 30% of which show up once; around 29% is in the top ten. Sequencing was carried out using blood. The V gene is TRBV6-6, the J gene TRBJ2-5; weak D call: TRBD2 (6 bases). The DNA end lines up better with TRBJ2-7; the J call may be wrong. This receptor was obtained from a woman in her sixties or seventies in good health. CDR3 DNA sequence: TGTGCCAGCAGTTACTCGGGTAGCGGATCGCTCGAGCAGTACTTC. Encoded protein: CASSYSGSGSLEQYF.